The table lists the clone carrying this TCR beta chain with many counts. Antigen specificity is unknown. The data originate from a study of immune heterogeneity within non-small cell lung tumors. Study-level points and caveats: High-frequency clones unique to single sites coexisted with identical dominant CDR3 beta clonotypes that recurred across tumor sites within a patient. Local T-cell clonality tracked local tumor mutational burden; the correlation was moderate but significant (R roughly 0.3).

Bulk tumor gDNA, 450 to 600 ng per sample, served as the TCR template. Collection of several biopsies per primary tumor, spaced far apart, took place during surgery. Enrolled individuals presented with untreated, newly diagnosed non-small cell lung cancer and received curative surgery. Surgery with curative intent was being performed on the donors, who were newly diagnosed non-small cell lung cancer patients. TCR beta CDR3 was amplified by multiplex PCR, first round around 10 cycles, 32 V and 13 J primers. MiXCR was run by TCRdb on the multiplex PCR reads, yielding one entry per CDR3 protein. Of over 10,000 distinct CDR3 sequences listed, around 21% are singletons. This CDR3 has 14 residues. Germline V gene data show CDR1 as SEHNR and CDR2 as FQNEAQ (reference sequence). V lost 5 bases to trimming and J lost 8 bases; unmatched junction nucleotides: 10.

What was sequenced was lung tumor tissue. The chain carries TRBV7-9 and TRBJ1-2, with TRBD1 matching over 8 bases. The receptor was derived from a man aged 55 to 69 with non-small cell lung cancer. CDR3 in amino acids: CASSDPGQGGGYTF. CDR3 bases: TGTGCCAGCAGCGACCCTGGACAGGGCGGCGGCTACACCTTC. Using reference TRBV7-9 and TRBJ1-2 for the parts outside the CDR3, the full variable domain is DTGVSQNPRHKITKRGQNVTFRCDPISEHNRLYWYRQTLGQGPEFLTYFQNEAQLEKSRLLSDRFSAERPKGSFSTLEIQRTEQGDSAMYLCASSDPGQGGGYTFGSGTRLTVV.